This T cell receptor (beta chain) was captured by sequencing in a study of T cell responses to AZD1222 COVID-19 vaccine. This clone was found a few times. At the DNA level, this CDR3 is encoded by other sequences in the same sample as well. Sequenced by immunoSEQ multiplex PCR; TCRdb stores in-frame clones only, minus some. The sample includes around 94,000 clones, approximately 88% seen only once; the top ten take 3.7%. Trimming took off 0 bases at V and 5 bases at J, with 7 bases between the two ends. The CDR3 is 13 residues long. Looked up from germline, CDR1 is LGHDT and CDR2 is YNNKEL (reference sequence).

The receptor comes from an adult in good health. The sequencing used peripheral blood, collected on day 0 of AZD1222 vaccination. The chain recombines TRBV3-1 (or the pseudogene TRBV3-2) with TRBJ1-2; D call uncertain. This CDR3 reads CASSQDTTYGYTF. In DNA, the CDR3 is TGTGCCAGCAGCCAAGACACCACTTATGGCTACACCTTC.